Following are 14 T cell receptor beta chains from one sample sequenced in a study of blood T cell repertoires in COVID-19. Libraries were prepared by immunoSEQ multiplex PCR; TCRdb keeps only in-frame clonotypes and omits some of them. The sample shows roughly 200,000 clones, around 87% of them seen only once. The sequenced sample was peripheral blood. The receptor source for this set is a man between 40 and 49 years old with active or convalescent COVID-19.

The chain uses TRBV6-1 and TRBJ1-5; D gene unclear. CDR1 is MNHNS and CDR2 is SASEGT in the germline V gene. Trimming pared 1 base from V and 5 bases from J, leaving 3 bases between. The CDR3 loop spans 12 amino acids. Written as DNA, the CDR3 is TGTGCCAGCAGTGAAGTCTATCAGCCCCAGCATTTT. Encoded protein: CASSEVYQPQHF.

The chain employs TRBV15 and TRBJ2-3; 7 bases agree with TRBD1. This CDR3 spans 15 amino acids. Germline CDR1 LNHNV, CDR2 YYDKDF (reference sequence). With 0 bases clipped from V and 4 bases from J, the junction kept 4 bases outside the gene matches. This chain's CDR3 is CATSRDLQGADTQYF. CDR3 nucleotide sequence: TGTGCCACCAGCAGAGATCTGCAGGGGGCAGATACGCAGTATTTT.

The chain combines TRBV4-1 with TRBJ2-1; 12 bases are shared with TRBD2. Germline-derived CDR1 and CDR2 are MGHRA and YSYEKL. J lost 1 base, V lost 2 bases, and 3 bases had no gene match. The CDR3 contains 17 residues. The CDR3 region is CASSQLAGGRSYNEQFF. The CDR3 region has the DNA TGCGCCAGCAGCCAACTAGCGGGGGGGCGATCCTACAATGAGCAGTTCTTC.

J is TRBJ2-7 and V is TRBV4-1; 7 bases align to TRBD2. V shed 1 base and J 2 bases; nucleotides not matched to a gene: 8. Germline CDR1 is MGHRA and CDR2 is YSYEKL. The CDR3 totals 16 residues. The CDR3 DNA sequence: TGCGCCAGCAGCCAAGTCGGGGGGAACAGGCCCTACGAGCAGTACTTC. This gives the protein CASSQVGGNRPYEQYF.

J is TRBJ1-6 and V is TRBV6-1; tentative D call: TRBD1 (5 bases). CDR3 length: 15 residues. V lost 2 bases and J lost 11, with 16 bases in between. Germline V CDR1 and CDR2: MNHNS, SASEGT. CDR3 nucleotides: TGTGCCAGCAGTGAAATTGGGGCAGGGCTTCCACCCCTCCACTTT. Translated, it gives CASSEIGAGLPPLHF.

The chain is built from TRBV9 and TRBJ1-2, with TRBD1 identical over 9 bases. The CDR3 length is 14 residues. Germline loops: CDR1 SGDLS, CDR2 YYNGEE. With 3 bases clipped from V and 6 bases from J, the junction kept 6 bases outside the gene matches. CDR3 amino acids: CASSGDRVFHGYTF. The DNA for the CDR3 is TGTGCCAGCAGCGGGGACAGGGTATTTCATGGCTACACCTTC.

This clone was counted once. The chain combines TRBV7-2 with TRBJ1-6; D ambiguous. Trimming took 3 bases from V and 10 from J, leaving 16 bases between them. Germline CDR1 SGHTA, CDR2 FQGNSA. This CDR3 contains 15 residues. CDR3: CASSFMSRVESPLHF. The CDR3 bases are TGTGCCAGCAGCTTCATGTCGAGGGTAGAATCACCCCTCCACTTT.

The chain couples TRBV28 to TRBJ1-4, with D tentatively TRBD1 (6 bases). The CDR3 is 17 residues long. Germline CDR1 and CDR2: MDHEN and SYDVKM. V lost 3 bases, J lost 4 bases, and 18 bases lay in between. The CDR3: CASSFLTGRGDNEKLFF. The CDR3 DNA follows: TGTGCCAGCAGTTTCTTGACAGGTCGGGGGGATAATGAAAAACTGTTTTTT.

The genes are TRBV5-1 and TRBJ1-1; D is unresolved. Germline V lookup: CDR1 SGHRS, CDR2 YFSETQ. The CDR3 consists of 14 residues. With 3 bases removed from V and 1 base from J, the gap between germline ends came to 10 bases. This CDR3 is CASSSRAGNTEAFF. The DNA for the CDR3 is TGCGCCAGCAGCTCGAGGGCCGGGAACACTGAAGCTTTCTTT.

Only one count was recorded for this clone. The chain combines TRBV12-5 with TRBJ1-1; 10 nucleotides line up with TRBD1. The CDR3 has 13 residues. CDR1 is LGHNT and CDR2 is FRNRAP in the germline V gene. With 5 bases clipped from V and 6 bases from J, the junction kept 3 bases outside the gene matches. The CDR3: CASGRQGAAEAFF. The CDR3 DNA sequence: TGTGCTAGTGGTAGACAGGGGGCAGCTGAAGCTTTCTTT.

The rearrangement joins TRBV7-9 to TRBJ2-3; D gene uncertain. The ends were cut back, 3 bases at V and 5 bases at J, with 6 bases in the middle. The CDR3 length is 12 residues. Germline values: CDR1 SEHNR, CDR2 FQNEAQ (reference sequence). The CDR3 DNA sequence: TGTGCCAGCAGCTTCAGGCTAGATACGCAGTATTTT. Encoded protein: CASSFRLDTQYF. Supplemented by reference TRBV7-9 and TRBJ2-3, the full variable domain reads DTGVSQNPRHKITKRGQNVTFRCDPISEHNRLYWYRQTLGQGPEFLTYFQNEAQLEKSRLLSDRFSAERPKGSFSTLEIQRTEQGDSAMYLCASSFRLDTQYFGPGTRLTVL.

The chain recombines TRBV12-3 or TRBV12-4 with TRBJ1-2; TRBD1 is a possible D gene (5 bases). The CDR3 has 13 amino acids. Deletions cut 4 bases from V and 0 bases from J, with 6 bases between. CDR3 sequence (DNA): TGTGCCAGCAGTTCGACAGCTAACTATGGCTACACCTTC. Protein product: CASSSTANYGYTF.

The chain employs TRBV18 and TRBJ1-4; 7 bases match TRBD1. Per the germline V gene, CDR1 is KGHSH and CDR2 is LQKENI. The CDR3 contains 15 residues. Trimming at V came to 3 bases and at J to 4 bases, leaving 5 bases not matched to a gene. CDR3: CASSPRTGFNEKLFF. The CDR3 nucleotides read TGTGCCAGCTCACCCCGGACAGGTTTTAATGAAAAACTGTTTTTT. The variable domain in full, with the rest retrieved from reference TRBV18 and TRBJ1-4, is NAGVMQNPRHLVRRRGQEARLRCSPMKGHSHVYWYRQLPEEGLKFMVYLQKENIIDESGMPKERFSAEFPKEGPSILRIQQVVRGDSAAYFCASSPRTGFNEKLFFGSGTQLSVL.

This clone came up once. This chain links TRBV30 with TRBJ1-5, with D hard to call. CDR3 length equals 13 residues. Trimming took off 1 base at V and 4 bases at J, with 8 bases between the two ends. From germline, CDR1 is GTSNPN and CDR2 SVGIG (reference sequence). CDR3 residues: CAWSETVNQPQHF. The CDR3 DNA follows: TGTGCCTGGAGTGAAACAGTAAATCAGCCCCAGCATTTT.